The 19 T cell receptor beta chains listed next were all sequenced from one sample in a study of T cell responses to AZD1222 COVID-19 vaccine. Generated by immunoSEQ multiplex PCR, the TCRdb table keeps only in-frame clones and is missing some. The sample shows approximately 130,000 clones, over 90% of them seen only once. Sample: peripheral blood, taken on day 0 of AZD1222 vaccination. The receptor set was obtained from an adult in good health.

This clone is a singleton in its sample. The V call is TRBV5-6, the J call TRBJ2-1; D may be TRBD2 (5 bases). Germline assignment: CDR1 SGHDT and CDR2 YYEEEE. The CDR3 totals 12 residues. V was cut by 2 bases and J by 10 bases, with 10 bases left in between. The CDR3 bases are TGTGCCAGCAGCTTTAGGCGGGCGGAGCAGTTCTTC. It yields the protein CASSFRRAEQFF.

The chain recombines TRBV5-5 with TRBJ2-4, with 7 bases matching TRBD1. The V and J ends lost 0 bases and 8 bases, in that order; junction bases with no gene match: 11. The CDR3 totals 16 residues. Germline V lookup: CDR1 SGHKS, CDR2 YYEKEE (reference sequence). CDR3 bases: TGTGCCAGCAGCTTGGACGGACAGGCTGGTGGAGACATTCAGTACTTC. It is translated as CASSLDGQAGGDIQYF.

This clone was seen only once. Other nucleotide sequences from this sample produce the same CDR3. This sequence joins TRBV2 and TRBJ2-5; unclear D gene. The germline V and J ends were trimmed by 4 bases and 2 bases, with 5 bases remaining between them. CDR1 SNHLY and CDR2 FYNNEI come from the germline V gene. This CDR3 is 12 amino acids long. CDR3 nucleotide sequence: TGTGCCAGCAGTGGGGGTCAAGAGACCCAGTACTTC. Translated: CASSGGQETQYF.

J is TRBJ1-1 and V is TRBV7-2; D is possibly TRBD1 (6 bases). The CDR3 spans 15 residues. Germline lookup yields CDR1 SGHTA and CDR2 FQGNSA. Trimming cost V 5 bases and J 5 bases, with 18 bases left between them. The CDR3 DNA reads TGTGCCAGCAGCCCTTTCCGAGGACAGCGGACTGAAGCTTTCTTT. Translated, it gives CASSPFRGQRTEAFF. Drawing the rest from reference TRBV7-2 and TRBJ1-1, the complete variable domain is GAGVSQSPSNKVTEKGKDVELRCDPISGHTALYWYRQSLGQGLEFLIYFQGNSAPDKSGLPSDRFSAERTGGSVSTLTIQRTQQEDSAVYLCASSPFRGQRTEAFFGQGTRLTVV.

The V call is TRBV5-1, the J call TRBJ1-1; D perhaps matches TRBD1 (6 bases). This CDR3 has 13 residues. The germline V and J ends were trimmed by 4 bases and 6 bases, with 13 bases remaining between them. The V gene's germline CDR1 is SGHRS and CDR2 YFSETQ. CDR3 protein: CASSGQQGAEAFF. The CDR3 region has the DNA TGCGCCAGCAGCGGCCAACAGGGAGCTGAAGCTTTCTTT.

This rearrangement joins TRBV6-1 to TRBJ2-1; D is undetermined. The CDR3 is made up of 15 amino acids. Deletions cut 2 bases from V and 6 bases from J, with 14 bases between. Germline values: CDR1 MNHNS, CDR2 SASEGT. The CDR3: CASSESLSSGNEQFF. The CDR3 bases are TGTGCCAGCAGTGAAAGCCTGTCTAGTGGCAATGAGCAGTTCTTC.

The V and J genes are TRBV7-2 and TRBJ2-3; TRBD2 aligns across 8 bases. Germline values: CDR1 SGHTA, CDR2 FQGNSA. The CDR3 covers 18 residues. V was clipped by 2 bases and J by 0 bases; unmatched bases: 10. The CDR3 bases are TGTGCCAGCAGCTTAAGTCTAGCGGGTCCCGCTAGCACAGATACGCAGTATTTT. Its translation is CASSLSLAGPASTDTQYF.

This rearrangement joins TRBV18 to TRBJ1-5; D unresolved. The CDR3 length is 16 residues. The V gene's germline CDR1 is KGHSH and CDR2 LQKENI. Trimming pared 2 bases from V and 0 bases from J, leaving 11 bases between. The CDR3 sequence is CASSPTATRSNQPQHF. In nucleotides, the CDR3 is TGTGCCAGCTCACCAACCGCAACCCGTAGCAATCAGCCCCAGCATTTT.

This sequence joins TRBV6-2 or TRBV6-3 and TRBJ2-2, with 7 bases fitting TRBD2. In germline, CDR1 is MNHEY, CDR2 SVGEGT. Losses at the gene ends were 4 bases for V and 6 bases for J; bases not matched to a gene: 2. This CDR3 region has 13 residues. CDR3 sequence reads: CASSWGGAGELFF. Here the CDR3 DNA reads TGTGCCAGCAGTTGGGGAGGGGCCGGGGAGCTGTTTTTT.

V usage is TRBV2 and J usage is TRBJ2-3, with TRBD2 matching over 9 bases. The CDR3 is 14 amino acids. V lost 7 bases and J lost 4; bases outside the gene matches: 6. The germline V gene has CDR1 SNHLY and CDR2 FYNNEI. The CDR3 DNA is TGTGCCAGCATGGCGGGGGGGCTTGCAGATACGCAGTATTTT. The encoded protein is CASMAGGLADTQYF.

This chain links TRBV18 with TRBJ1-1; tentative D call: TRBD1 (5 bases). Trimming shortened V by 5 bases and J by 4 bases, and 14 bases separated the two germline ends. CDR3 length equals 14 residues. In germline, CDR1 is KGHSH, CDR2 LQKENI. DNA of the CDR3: TGTGCCAGCTCAACCCGGGACGGGGGCACTGAAGCTTTCTTT. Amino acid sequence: CASSTRDGGTEAFF.

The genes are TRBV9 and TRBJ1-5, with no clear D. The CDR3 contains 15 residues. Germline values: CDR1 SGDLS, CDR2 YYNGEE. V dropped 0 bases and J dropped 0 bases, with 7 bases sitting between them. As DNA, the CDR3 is TGTGCCAGCAGCGTAGGAGAAAGTAGCAATCAGCCCCAGCATTTT. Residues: CASSVGESSNQPQHF.

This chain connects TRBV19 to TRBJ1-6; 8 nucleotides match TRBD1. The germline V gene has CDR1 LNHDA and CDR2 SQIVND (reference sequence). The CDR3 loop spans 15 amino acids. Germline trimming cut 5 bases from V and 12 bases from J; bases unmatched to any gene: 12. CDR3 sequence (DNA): TGTGCCAGTAGTCCACGGGGGACAGGTCTCGGACCCCTCCACTTT. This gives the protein CASSPRGTGLGPLHF.

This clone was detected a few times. The CDR3 DNA follows: TGTGCCAGCAGCCAATCGATCGAGCCCAATCAGCCCCAGCATTTT. This sequence encodes CASSQSIEPNQPQHF. The chain combines TRBV16 with TRBJ1-5; D gene unclear. CDR3 length: 15 residues. CDR1 and CDR2 from the germline V gene are KGHSY and FQNENV. Trimming stripped 0 bases from V and 3 bases from J, with 9 bases between.

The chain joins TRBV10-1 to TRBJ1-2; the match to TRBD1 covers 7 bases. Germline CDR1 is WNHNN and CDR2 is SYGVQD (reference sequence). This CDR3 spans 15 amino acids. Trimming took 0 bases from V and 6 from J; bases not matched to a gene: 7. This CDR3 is CASSESKGAPDGYTF. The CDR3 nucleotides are TGCGCCAGCAGTGAGTCCAAGGGGGCGCCGGATGGCTACACCTTC.

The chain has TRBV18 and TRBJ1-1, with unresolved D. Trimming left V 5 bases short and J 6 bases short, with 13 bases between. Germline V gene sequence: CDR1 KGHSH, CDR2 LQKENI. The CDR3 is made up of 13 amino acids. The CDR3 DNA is TGTGCCAGCTCAGGAAACTCGATCTCTGAAGCTTTCTTT. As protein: CASSGNSISEAFF.

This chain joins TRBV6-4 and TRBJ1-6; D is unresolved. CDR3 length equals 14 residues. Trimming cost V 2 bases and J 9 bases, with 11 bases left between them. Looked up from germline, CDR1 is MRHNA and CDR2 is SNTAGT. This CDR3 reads CASSDGGGSSPLHF. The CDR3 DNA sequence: TGTGCCAGCAGTGACGGCGGAGGATCTTCACCCCTCCACTTT.

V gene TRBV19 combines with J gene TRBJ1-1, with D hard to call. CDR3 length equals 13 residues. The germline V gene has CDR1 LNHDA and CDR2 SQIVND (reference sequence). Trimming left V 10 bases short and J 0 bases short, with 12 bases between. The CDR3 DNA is TGTGCCACCTCGTCACAGTTGAACACTGAAGCTTTCTTT. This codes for CATSSQLNTEAFF.

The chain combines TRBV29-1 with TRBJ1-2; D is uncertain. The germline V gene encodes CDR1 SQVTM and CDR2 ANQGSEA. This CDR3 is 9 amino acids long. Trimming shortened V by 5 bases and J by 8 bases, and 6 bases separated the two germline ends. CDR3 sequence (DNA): TGCAGCGTTTGGTCCGGCTACACCTTC. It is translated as CSVWSGYTF.